This TCR beta chain comes out of a study of control samples from healthy donors and cancer patients. The CDR3 covers 15 residues. Using immunoSEQ multiplex PCR, the repertoire was profiled, and TCRdb retains in-frame clones only, with some absent. The sample includes roughly 450,000 clones, around 90% of them seen just once. Sequenced input: PBMCs. This sequence was found in a man aged 35 to 55 with head and neck cancer. J is TRBJ1-1 and V is TRBV21-1. TRBV21-1 constitutes a pseudogene. The CDR3 loop reads CASISSSKGNTEAFF. The CDR3 DNA is TGTGCCAGCATATCCAGCTCGAAAGGGAACACTGAAGCTTTCTTT.